The 12 T cell receptor beta chains listed next were all sequenced from one sample in a study of CD8+ T cells in alopecia areata (dated by TCRdb to the late 2010s). The library came from the immunoSEQ multiplex PCR assay. RNA was extracted from all samples and reverse transcribed into cDNA, which served as template for TCR sequencing. TCRdb took over this immuneACCESS table, retaining in-frame rearrangements with V and J assigned. Such tables are incomplete; in checked studies, under half of the missing clones stem from an unresolved V gene, and the remainder is unexplained. The sample contains more than 150,000 clones, around three fifths of them found a single time. The ten biggest clones cover roughly 14% of the sample. In the paper's terms, the time point label means: baseline before oral tofacitinib. The source was CD4+ T cells sorted from blood, collected at week 0. These receptors all stem from a human donor with alopecia areata.

The gene calls are TRBV4-2 and TRBJ1-2, with D possibly matching TRBD1 (5 bases). The germline V and J ends were trimmed by 1 base and 6 bases, with 9 bases remaining between them. Per the germline V gene, CDR1 is LGHNA and CDR2 is YNFKEQ. The CDR3 length is 13 residues. CDR3 protein: CASSQGLGDGYTF. The DNA of the CDR3 is TGTGCCAGCAGCCAAGGGCTAGGGGATGGCTACACCTTC.

V usage is TRBV6-1 and J usage is TRBJ2-5; tentative D call: TRBD2 (7 bases). Germline V gives CDR1 MNHNS, CDR2 SASEGT. V lost 6 bases and J 4 bases, leaving 12 bases between the germline ends. There are 13 residues in the CDR3. The CDR3 sequence: CASREGGRETQYF. CDR3 nucleotide sequence: TGTGCCAGCAGGGAGGGGGGGAGAGAGACCCAGTACTTC.

This chain joins TRBV4-2 and TRBJ1-5; D gene unclear. The CDR3 sequence is 18 residues long. Germline V lookup: CDR1 LGHNA, CDR2 YNFKEQ. V lost 1 base, J lost 2 bases, and 18 bases lay in between. DNA for the CDR3: TGTGCCAGCAGCCAAGTTTGGCAGGCCGGCGGTGGCAATCAGCCCCAGCATTTT. The encoded protein is CASSQVWQAGGGNQPQHF.

This clone was seen a handful of times. This chain links TRBV6-6 with TRBJ2-7; the match to TRBD1 covers 7 bases. From germline, CDR1 is MNHNY and CDR2 SVGAGI (reference sequence). CDR3 length equals 15 residues. V trimming: 7 bases; J trimming: 1 base; junction bases outside the gene matches: 10. The CDR3 bases are TGTGCCAGCACTCCCAGACAGGGAGCATCCTACGAGCAGTACTTC. It encodes CASTPRQGASYEQYF.

The chain employs TRBV29-1 and TRBJ1-2, with 10 bases matching TRBD1. With 4 bases clipped from V and 0 bases from J, the junction kept 8 bases outside the gene matches. Germline loops: CDR1 SQVTM, CDR2 ANQGSEA. The CDR3 is 16 amino acids. The CDR3 coding sequence is TGCAGCGTTGGGAAGGGACAGGGGACCGCTAACTATGGCTACACCTTC. It codes for CSVGKGQGTANYGYTF. Complete variable domain (other parts from reference TRBV29-1 and TRBJ1-2): SAVISQKPSRDICQRGTSLTIQCQVDSQVTMMFWYRQQPGQSLTLIATANQGSEATYESGFVIDKFPISRPNLTFSTLTVSNMSPEDSSIYLCSVGKGQGTANYGYTFGSGTRLTVV.

The chain carries TRBV30 and TRBJ2-5; no firm D call. Trimming cost V 3 bases and J 7 bases, with 12 bases left between them. The CDR3 runs 12 residues. Germline CDR1 reads GTSNPN; CDR2 reads SVGIG (reference sequence). DNA of the CDR3: TGTGCCTGGAGACCAGGCCCCGGGACCCAGTACTTC. Protein sequence: CAWRPGPGTQYF.

The chain carries TRBV6-5 and TRBJ2-7; maybe TRBD1 (5 bases). The CDR3 is made up of 16 amino acids. Germline CDR1 and CDR2: MNHEY and SVGAGI. Trimming took off 2 bases at V and 3 bases at J, with 17 bases between the two ends. The CDR3 region has the DNA TGTGCCAGCAGTTACGCCGTAGGCAGGGCGAACTACGAGCAGTACTTC. Protein sequence: CASSYAVGRANYEQYF.

This clone occurred a few times. This chain connects TRBV4-1 to TRBJ2-7; D call uncertain. Between the trimmed V and J ends, which lost 0 bases and 3 bases, there was a span of 6 bases. CDR3 size: 13 residues. The germline V gene has CDR1 MGHRA and CDR2 YSYEKL. In nucleotides, the CDR3 is TGCGCCAGCAGCCAAGAATTTCACTACGAGCAGTACTTC. As protein: CASSQEFHYEQYF.

V usage is TRBV2 and J usage is TRBJ2-2; D is uncertain. Per the germline V gene, CDR1 is SNHLY and CDR2 is FYNNEI. Trimming left V 5 bases short and J 4 bases short, with 8 bases between. This CDR3 comprises 13 residues. The CDR3 DNA follows: TGTGCCAGCAGTACTCCCCCCACCGGGGAGCTGTTTTTT. Encoded protein: CASSTPPTGELFF.

The chain uses TRBV4-2 and TRBJ2-4, with 11 bases that match TRBD1. V trimming: 7 bases; J trimming: 8 bases; junction bases outside the gene matches: 7. CDR3 size: 14 residues. Germline lookup yields CDR1 LGHNA and CDR2 YNFKEQ. The CDR3 reads CASTQGQGGDIQYF. The CDR3 region has the DNA TGTGCCAGCACCCAGGGACAGGGGGGGGACATTCAGTACTTC.

This clone has just a few counts. The V call is TRBV29-1, the J call TRBJ2-7, with D tentatively TRBD1 or TRBD2 (5 bases each). Germline V gives CDR1 SQVTM, CDR2 ANQGSEA. The CDR3 has 12 amino acids. V gave up 4 bases and J gave up 0 bases, with 7 bases separating them. CDR3 nucleotides: TGCAGCGTTGCCGGGACCTCCTACGAGCAGTACTTC. It translates to CSVAGTSYEQYF.

This sequence joins TRBV19 and TRBJ2-2, with 8 bases fitting TRBD1. V shed 3 bases, J shed 1 base, and the junction held 1 base outside the gene matches. CDR1 LNHDA and CDR2 SQIVND come from the germline V gene (reference sequence). The length of the CDR3 is 15 residues. The CDR3 region is CASSMGQVNTGELFF. The CDR3 DNA reads TGTGCCAGTAGTATGGGACAGGTGAACACCGGGGAGCTGTTTTTT.